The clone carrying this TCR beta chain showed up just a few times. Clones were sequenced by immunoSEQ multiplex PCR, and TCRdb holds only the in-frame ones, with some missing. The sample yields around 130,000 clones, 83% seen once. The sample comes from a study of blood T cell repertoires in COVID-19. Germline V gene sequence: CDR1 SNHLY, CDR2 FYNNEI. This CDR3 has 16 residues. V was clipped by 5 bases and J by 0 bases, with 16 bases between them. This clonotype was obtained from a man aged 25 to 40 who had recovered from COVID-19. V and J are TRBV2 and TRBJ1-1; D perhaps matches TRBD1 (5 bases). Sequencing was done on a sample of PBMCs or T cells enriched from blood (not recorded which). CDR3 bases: TGTGCCAGCAGTTTAGCTCCAGGGCCCATGAACACTGAAGCTTTCTTT. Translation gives CASSLAPGPMNTEAFF.